Each of the 26 T cell receptor beta chains below was sequenced from the same sample in a study of prognosis after radiotherapy for stage I lung cancer (dated by TCRdb to the early 2020s). The sequencing machine was an Illumina HiSeq 3000. Two rounds of multiplex PCR on genomic DNA were used to amplify the TCR beta CDR3 region. The first PCR round used primers specific to each TRBV and TRBJ gene, and the primer sequences were filed in Chinese patent CN105087789A. TCRdb's own reprocessing of the public reads used fastp at Q25 and MiXCR and kept productive beta chains. Entries that share a CDR3 protein sequence are merged under the most common genes and DNA. Recorded for this sample are 20,000 to 30,000 distinct CDR3 sequences; approximately 31% of them occurred a single time. Roughly 33% of the sample is in the top ten clones. The specimen was PBMCs, collected before or after stereotactic body radiation therapy (not recorded which). The source of these receptors is a donor aged 50 or older with non-small cell lung cancer.

This clonotype was observed many times. The chain has TRBV20-1 and TRBJ2-1, with TRBD2 matching 10 bases. Losses at the gene ends were 6 bases for V and 4 bases for J; bases not matched to a gene: 6. The V gene's germline CDR1 is DFQATT and CDR2 SNEGSKA (reference sequence). CDR3 length: 14 amino acids. CDR3 bases: TGCAGTGCAATCCTAGCGGGAGTATACAATGAGCAGTTCTTC. Amino acid sequence: CSAILAGVYNEQFF.

The chain joins TRBV12-3 or TRBV12-4 to TRBJ1-2, with no clear D. The V gene lost 8 bases and the J gene lost 2 bases, with 6 bases spanning the gap. The CDR3 extends over 11 amino acids. CDR3 in amino acids: CASGKNYGYTF. Here the CDR3 DNA reads TGTGCCAGCGGTAAAAACTATGGCTACACCTTC.

This clonotype showed up many times. V is TRBV18 and J is TRBJ2-7; a possible D gene is TRBD1 (5 bases). CDR1 and CDR2 from the germline V gene are KGHSH and LQKENI. The CDR3 runs 13 residues. The V and J ends lost 0 bases and 7 bases respectively, with 10 bases between them. CDR3 bases: TGTGCCAGCTCACCACCGGGCAGGGAAGAGCAGTACTTC. Its protein is CASSPPGREEQYF.

Note on this clonotype: Sequence at one end of the junction differs from germline and may be a read error. V is TRBV18 and J is TRBJ2-1, with 12 positions matching TRBD2. The CDR3 sequence is 16 residues long. CDR1 is KGHSH and CDR2 is LQKENI in the germline V gene. The CDR3 nucleotides read TGTGCCAGCTCACCGAGACTAGCGGGGGATTACAATGATCAGTTCTTC. It is translated as CASSPRLAGDYNDQFF.

This clonotype was found many times. The genes are TRBV24-1 and TRBJ1-5; 10 bases are a match to TRBD1. From germline, CDR1 is KGHDR and CDR2 SFDVKD. V shed 2 bases, J shed 11 bases, and the junction held 8 bases outside the gene matches. The CDR3 is 15 residues long. The CDR3 DNA is TGTGCCACCAGTGATTCGGGACAGGGGCACGCGGCCCAGCATTTT. Protein product: CATSDSGQGHAAQHF.

This clonotype has just a few counts. CDR3 nucleotides: TGTGCCAGTAGTATAGCACAAAGACCGTCATCTTATGGCTACACCTTC. The encoded protein is CASSIAQRPSSYGYTF. This rearrangement joins TRBV19 to TRBJ1-2; no reliable D call. From germline, CDR1 is LNHDA and CDR2 SQIVND (reference sequence). Trimming removed 1 base from V and 5 bases from J, with 17 bases in between. This CDR3 is 16 amino acids long.

On this clonotype: With a far larger clone one base away, a read error is the likely cause. This chain connects TRBV7-2 to TRBJ2-7, with D possibly TRBD2 on 5 matching bases. The V and J ends lost 9 bases and 3 bases respectively, with 21 bases between them. Germline V lookup: CDR1 SGHTA, CDR2 FQGNSA. CDR3 length equals 15 residues. This CDR3 is CASSLSVKLNYEQYF. The CDR3 nucleotides are TGTGCCAGTAGTCTTAGCGTGAAACTAAACTACGAGCAGTACTTC.

This clonotype was seen repeatedly, ten times or more. The chain joins TRBV5-1 to TRBJ1-3; tentatively, D is TRBD1 (6 bases). Trimming took 4 bases from V and 4 from J, leaving 15 bases between them. CDR1 and CDR2 from the germline V gene are SGHRS and YFSETQ. The CDR3 has 15 residues. DNA of the CDR3: TGCGCCAGCAGCCCATCAGGGGCTTACGGAAACACCATATATTTT. Protein product: CASSPSGAYGNTIYF.

This clonotype was observed many times. The chain joins TRBV27 to TRBJ1-6, with a weak D call TRBD1 (5 bases). CDR1 and CDR2 from the germline V gene are MNHEY and SMNVEV (reference sequence). Trimming left V 2 bases short and J 2 bases short, with 10 bases between. The CDR3 totals 16 residues. The DNA of the CDR3 is TGTGCCAGCAGTTTAAGGGACCGAACCTATAATTCACCCCTCCACTTT. Translating gives CASSLRDRTYNSPLHF.

This clonotype came up many times. The rearrangement links TRBV7-9 to TRBJ1-4, with D unresolved. The CDR3 has 13 amino acids. V gave up 3 bases and J gave up 8 bases, with 10 bases separating them. Germline CDR1 and CDR2: SEHNR and FQNEAQ (reference sequence). In DNA form, the CDR3 reads TGTGCCAGCAGCTTCGGGTCTGGAGAAAAACTGTTTTTT. Encoded protein: CASSFGSGEKLFF.

CDR3 in DNA: TGTGCCAGCAGCAAAAGGACTAGCGGGTCCCACACCGGGGAGCTGTTTTTT. Translating gives CASSKRTSGSHTGELFF. V and J are TRBV3-1 and TRBJ2-2; 11 bases map to TRBD2. The trim removed 5 bases at V and 3 bases at J, leaving 8 bases unmatched. The CDR3 covers 17 residues. CDR1 is LGHDT and CDR2 is YNNKEL in the germline V gene (reference sequence).

This clonotype was detected many times. This chain links TRBV27 with TRBJ2-1, with TRBD2 identical over 9 bases. Germline V CDR1 and CDR2: MNHEY, SMNVEV (reference sequence). Germline trimming cut 8 bases from V and 5 bases from J; bases unmatched to any gene: 7. This CDR3 comprises 14 residues. DNA for the CDR3: TGTGCCAGCTCTCGACTAGCGGTTAACAATGAGCAGTTCTTC. Its translation is CASSRLAVNNEQFF.

This clonotype was seen at least ten times. The chain is built from TRBV7-9 and TRBJ2-7; D not certain. This CDR3 comprises 12 residues. CDR1 is SEHNR, CDR2 FQNEAQ, per germline (reference sequence). The V gene lost 5 bases and the J gene lost 4 bases, with 9 bases spanning the gap. The CDR3 region has the DNA TGTGCCAGCAGCCTTGAAAGTTACGAGCAGTACTTC. Translating it yields CASSLESYEQYF.

This clonotype was counted ten times or more. V and J are TRBV7-3 and TRBJ2-1, with D hard to call. The CDR3 contains 13 residues. V was shortened by 5 bases and J by 8 bases, with 13 bases between the two germline ends. Germline CDR1 reads SGHTA; CDR2 reads FQGTGA. Written as DNA, the CDR3 is TGTGCCAGCAGCCCTCACCGATTCCATGAGCAGTTCTTC. Translating gives CASSPHRFHEQFF.

This clonotype came up many times. V is TRBV9 and J is TRBJ1-2; 9 nucleotides match TRBD1. CDR3 length: 14 residues. Germline CDR1 reads SGDLS; CDR2 reads YYNGEE. J lost 4 bases, V lost 2 bases, and 3 bases had no gene match. The CDR3, as DNA: TGTGCCAGCAGCGTTGGGACAGGGACCTATGGCTACACCTTC. This encodes CASSVGTGTYGYTF. Supplemented by reference TRBV9 and TRBJ1-2, the full variable domain reads DSGVTQTPKHLITATGQRVTLRCSPRSGDLSVYWYQQSLDQGLQFLIQYYNGEERAKGNILERFSAQQFPDLHSELNLSSLELGDSALYFCASSVGTGTYGYTFGSGTRLTVV.

Concerning this clonotype: This is likely an artifact of a read error, given a far larger clone one base away. The chain carries TRBV25-1 and TRBJ2-3; TRBD1 agrees at 7 bases. J gave up 9 bases and V 8 bases, and 11 bases lay outside the gene matches. The CDR3 is 13 residues long. The germline V gene encodes CDR1 MGHDK and CDR2 SYGVNS. This chain's CDR3 is CASRRAGQVTQYF. CDR3 nucleotide sequence: TGTGCCAGCCGAAGGGCAGGACAGGTAACGCAGTATTTT.

With respect to this clonotype: It is likely a read error: a sequence one base away is far more abundant. This chain uses TRBV6-2 or TRBV6-3 with TRBJ2-1, with D tentatively TRBD1 (5 bases). The germline V gene has CDR1 MNHEY and CDR2 SVGEGT. This CDR3 spans 16 amino acids. CDR3 in DNA: TGTGCCAGCAGTGACTCGGGCATAGGGGCCTACAATGAGCAGTTCTTC. Translation gives CASSDSGIGAYNEQFF.

This chain joins TRBV28 and TRBJ2-3; perhaps D is TRBD1 or TRBD2 (5 bases each). V dropped 6 bases and J dropped 0 bases, with 13 bases sitting between them. This CDR3 contains 15 residues. The germline CDR1 and CDR2 sequences are MDHEN and SYDVKM. As DNA, the CDR3 is TGTGCCAGCAGGAGGATCGGGACGAGCACAGATACGCAGTATTTT. Translating gives CASRRIGTSTDTQYF.

This clonotype is labeled medium-sized. This chain uses TRBV5-1 with TRBJ1-6, with no clear D. CDR1 SGHRS and CDR2 YFSETQ come from the germline V gene. This CDR3 has 14 amino acids. V lost 4 bases and J 11 bases, leaving 16 bases between the germline ends. The CDR3 nucleotides are TGCGCCAGCAGCGTGGACCCCCCTGAGACACCCCTCCACTTT. Protein sequence: CASSVDPPETPLHF.

Only a few counts were recorded for this clonotype. Likely a read error: the CDR3 ends without its conserved phenylalanine or tryptophan. The V call is TRBV9, the J call TRBJ2-7, with 7 bases aligning to TRBD1. V was clipped by 2 bases and J by 4 bases; unmatched bases: 6. The CDR3 runs 14 residues. Germline CDR1 is SGDLS and CDR2 is YYNGEE. In DNA, the CDR3 is TGTGCCAGCAGCGTCTCCGGGACAGAGTACGAGCAGTACCTC. It is translated as CASSVSGTEYEQYL.

This clonotype has a count of ten or more. The V and J genes are TRBV20-1 and TRBJ2-7, with D possibly matching TRBD2 (5 bases). Per germline, CDR1 DFQATT and CDR2 SNEGSKA (reference sequence). V lost 3 bases and J 6 bases, leaving 12 bases between the germline ends. This CDR3 is 12 amino acids long. CDR3 loop: CSASGLGSEQYF. The CDR3 DNA is TGCAGTGCTAGTGGGTTGGGGAGCGAGCAGTACTTC.

The rearrangement links TRBV28 to TRBJ2-2, with a tentative D call TRBD2 (6 bases). There are 15 residues in the CDR3. Deletions cut 2 bases from V and 4 bases from J, with 11 bases between. Germline V lookup: CDR1 MDHEN, CDR2 SYDVKM. The CDR3 region has the DNA TGTGCCAGCAGTTTAGGGGAGCGGGCCACCGGGGAGCTGTTTTTT. As protein: CASSLGERATGELFF.

Of note for this clonotype: A read error may produce the germline difference seen at one junction end. CDR3 residues: CAGSRTGTVADTQYF. As DNA, the CDR3 is TGTGCCGGCAGCCGCACCGGGACAGTGGCAGATACGCAGTATTTT. This chain links TRBV11-3 with TRBJ2-3; TRBD1 agrees at 7 bases. Germline assignment: CDR1 SGHNT and CDR2 YENEEA. This CDR3 spans 15 amino acids.

As to this clonotype: A far larger clone is one base from this, pointing to a likely read error. This chain links TRBV28 with TRBJ2-1, with D possibly being TRBD1 (6 bases). V shed 4 bases and J shed 4 bases, with 14 bases lying between them. The germline gives CDR1 MDHEN, CDR2 SYDVKM. This CDR3 is 15 amino acids long. The CDR3 DNA reads TGTGCCAGCAGTTATGGGGAAGGGGGATACAATGAGCAGTTCTTC. Protein product: CASSYGEGGYNEQFF. The whole variable domain, remainder taken from reference TRBV28 and TRBJ2-1, is DVKVTQSSRYLVKRTGEKVFLECVQDMDHENMFWYRQDPGLGLRLIYFSYDVKMKEKGDIPEGYSVSREKKERFSLILESASTNQTSMYLCASSYGEGGYNEQFFGPGTRLTVL.

This clonotype was picked up many times. The chain is built from TRBV5-6 and TRBJ2-7; 8 bases match TRBD1. Germline V gene lookup returns CDR1 SGHDT and CDR2 YYEEEE. This CDR3 has 15 residues. Trimming took 2 bases from V and 1 from J; bases not matched to a gene: 5. CDR3 coding DNA: TGTGCCAGCAGCTTCGGGGACAGGCCTTCCTACGAGCAGTACTTC. Translation gives CASSFGDRPSYEQYF.

There are a few counts of this clonotype. The chain joins TRBV24-1 to TRBJ1-5, with D possibly matching TRBD1 (6 bases). The CDR3 spans 17 residues. V gave up 1 base and J gave up 6 bases, with 18 bases separating them. In germline, CDR1 is KGHDR, CDR2 SFDVKD. The CDR3 reads CATSDLPDRLCGQPQHF. In DNA form, the CDR3 reads TGTGCCACCAGTGATTTACCTGACAGGCTTTGCGGTCAGCCCCAGCATTTT.